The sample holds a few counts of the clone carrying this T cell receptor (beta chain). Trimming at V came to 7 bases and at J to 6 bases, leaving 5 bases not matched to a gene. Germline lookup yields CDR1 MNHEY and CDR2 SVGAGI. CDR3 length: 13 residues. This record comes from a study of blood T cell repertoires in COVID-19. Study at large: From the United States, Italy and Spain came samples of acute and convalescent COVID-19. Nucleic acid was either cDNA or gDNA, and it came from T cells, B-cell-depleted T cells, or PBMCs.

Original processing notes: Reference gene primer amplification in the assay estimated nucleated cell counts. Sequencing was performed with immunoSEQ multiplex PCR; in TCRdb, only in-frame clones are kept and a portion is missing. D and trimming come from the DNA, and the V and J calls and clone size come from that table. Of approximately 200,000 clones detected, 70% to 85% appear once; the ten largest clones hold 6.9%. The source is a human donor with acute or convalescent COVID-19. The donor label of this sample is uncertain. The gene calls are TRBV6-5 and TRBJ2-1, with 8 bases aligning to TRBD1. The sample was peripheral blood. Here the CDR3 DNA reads TGTGCCAGCACCCAGGGGGCGCTCAATGAGCAGTTCTTC. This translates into CASTQGALNEQFF.